This T cell receptor beta chain comes out of a study of blood T cell repertoires in COVID-19. The protocol was immunoSEQ multiplex PCR, while the TCRdb copy is restricted to in-frame clones and leaves out a portion. Of some 410,000 clones listed, approximately 88% are singletons. CDR1 and CDR2 from the germline V gene are WSHSY and SAAADI. This CDR3 has 11 residues. Trimming removed 10 bases at V and 2 bases at J, with 9 bases between. This sequence was found in a woman aged 25 to 39 with acute COVID-19. The chain combines TRBV10-2 with TRBJ2-7, with D unresolved. The sequenced sample consisted of PBMCs or T cells enriched from blood (not recorded which). CDR3 protein: CATGRTYEQYF. The CDR3 coding sequence is TGCGCCACCGGTAGAACCTACGAGCAGTACTTC.